This is a list of T cell receptor beta chains from one sample in a study of T cell responses to AZD1222 COVID-19 vaccine. Generated by immunoSEQ multiplex PCR, the TCRdb table keeps only in-frame clones and is missing some. The sample shows tens of thousands of clones, around 90% of them seen only once. This specimen was peripheral blood, taken 28 days after the second AZD1222 dose. These TCRs come from an adult who received the AZD1222 COVID-19 vaccine. The CDR3 runs from the conserved cysteine through the conserved F or W. The D gene is left open where the match is weak. Only part of the rows carry a size: once, few, many, or a class if the clone is expanded.

>TRBJ1-1|-|-|TRBV5-1
CASSLGASNTEAFF
TGCGCCAGCAGCTTGGGGGCATCGAACACTGAAGCTTTCTTT
>TRBJ2-1|-|-|TRBV9
CASSVGYRRSSYNEQFF
TGTGCCAGCAGCGTAGGATATCGGAGGAGCTCCTACAATGAGCAGTTCTTC
>TRBJ1-1|-|TRBD1|TRBV7-9
CASRFGTGPSGTEAFF
TGTGCCAGCAGATTTGGGACAGGGCCTTCAGGGACTGAAGCTTTCTTT
>TRBJ2-5|-|-|TRBV18
CASSLSLGASEETQYF
TGTGCCAGCTCACTCTCACTAGGGGCGTCCGAAGAGACCCAGTACTTC
>TRBJ1-4|once|-|TRBV10-2
CASSEYGPDEKLFF
TGCGCCAGCAGTGAATACGGACCGGATGAAAAACTGTTTTTT
>TRBJ2-1|-|TRBD2|TRBV7-2
CASSSLAGVYNEQFF
TGTGCCAGCAGCTCTCTAGCGGGTGTCTACAATGAGCAGTTCTTC
>TRBJ1-3|-|-|TRBV5-6
CASSLVQGMGNTIYF
TGTGCCAGCAGCTTGGTACAGGGAATGGGAAACACCATATATTTT
>TRBJ1-4|-|-|TRBV7-8
CASSLVKTATNEKLFF
TGTGCCAGCAGCTTAGTTAAGACTGCAACTAATGAAAAACTGTTTTTT
>TRBJ1-5|-|-|TRBV11-3
CASSWGPGGSNQPQHF
TGTGCCAGCAGCTGGGGGCCGGGGGGTTCGAATCAGCCCCAGCATTTT
>TRBJ2-7|-|-|TRBV6-1
CASSESLSGAYYEQYF
TGTGCCAGCAGTGAATCCTTATCGGGGGCCTACTACGAGCAGTACTTC
>TRBJ2-1|-|TRBD2|TRBV19
CASTQSGGAINEQFF
TGTGCCAGTACCCAGAGCGGGGGGGCGATCAATGAGCAGTTCTTC
>TRBJ2-1|-|TRBD2|TRBV30
CAWSVSRTSGRGEQFF
TGTGCCTGGAGTGTATCCAGGACTAGCGGGAGAGGTGAGCAGTTCTTC
>TRBJ1-1|-|TRBD1|TRBV4-2
CASSQSGTGVGEAFF
TGTGCCAGCAGCCAATCCGGGACAGGGGTGGGTGAAGCTTTCTTT
>TRBJ2-5|-|-|TRBV11-2
CASTFNGQGRGVGETQYF
TGTGCCAGCACCTTCAATGGGCAGGGAAGGGGAGTCGGGGAGACCCAGTACTTC
>TRBJ2-5|-|-|TRBV7-2
CASSPVASAQETQYF
TGTGCCAGCAGCCCCGTCGCGTCAGCGCAAGAGACCCAGTACTTC
>TRBJ1-1|-|-|TRBV7-9
CASNPQGLNTEAFF
TGTGCCAGCAACCCACAGGGACTGAACACTGAAGCTTTCTTT
>TRBJ1-3|-|-|TRBV2
CASSQQGTGNTIYF
TGTGCCAGCAGTCAGCAGGGAACTGGAAACACCATATATTTT
>TRBJ1-1|-|TRBD1|TRBV5-1
CASSLRQGDGTEAFF
TGCGCCAGCAGCTTGAGACAGGGTGACGGCACTGAAGCTTTCTTT
>TRBJ1-5|-|-|TRBV6-6
CASSGGHRGNQPQHF
TGTGCCAGCAGTGGAGGCCACAGGGGCAATCAGCCCCAGCATTTT
>TRBJ1-5|-|-|TRBV7-6
CASSLRFGGASNQPQHF
TGTGCCAGCAGCTTACGGTTCGGTGGAGCTAGCAATCAGCCCCAGCATTTT
>TRBJ2-3|-|TRBD2|TRBV7-2
CASSLAELAGAPGF
TGTGCCAGCAGCTTAGCAGAACTAGCGGGGGCCCCCGGATTT
>TRBJ2-4|-|TRBD1|TRBV5-6
CASSPRQGKNIQYF
TGTGCCAGCAGCCCCCGACAGGGAAAAAACATTCAGTACTTC
>TRBJ2-5|-|TRBD1|TRBV7-9
CASSPADRGSGETQYF
TGTGCCAGCAGCCCCGCAGACAGGGGATCAGGAGAGACCCAGTACTTC
>TRBJ2-3|-|-|TRBV6-5
CASRGLASTDTQYF
TGTGCCAGCAGGGGTCTAGCAAGCACAGATACGCAGTATTTT
>TRBJ2-2|-|TRBD2|TRBV4-3
CASSQGGLAQGGELFF
TGCGCCAGCAGCCAAGGTGGACTAGCGCAAGGCGGGGAGCTGTTTTTT
>TRBJ1-2|-|TRBD1|TRBV7-9
CASSLTGQGGYGYTF
TGTGCCAGCAGCTTAACCGGACAGGGGGGGTATGGCTACACCTTC
>TRBJ1-1|-|-|TRBV7-9
CASSLAGPPEAFF
TGTGCCAGCAGCTTAGCGGGACCGCCTGAAGCTTTCTTT
>TRBJ1-2|-|-|TRBV14
CASSRDPDGGYTF
TGTGCCAGCAGCCGGGACCCGGACGGTGGCTACACCTTC
>TRBJ1-2|-|-|TRBV4-1
CASSQAESIYGYTF
TGCGCCAGCAGCCAAGCTGAGAGTATCTATGGCTACACCTTC
>TRBJ1-5|-|-|TRBV3-1/TRBV3-2
CASSQEVGQPQHF
TGTGCCAGCAGCCAAGAAGTTGGGCAGCCCCAGCATTTT
>TRBJ1-4|-|-|TRBV7-8
CASSLAAGKNEKLFF
TGTGCCAGCAGCTTAGCGGCAGGCAAGAATGAAAAACTGTTTTTT
>TRBJ1-1|-|TRBD1|TRBV6-1
CASSARQGVTEAFF
TGTGCCAGCAGTGCACGACAGGGGGTCACTGAAGCTTTCTTT
>TRBJ2-5|-|-|TRBV11-3
CASSYQETQYF
TGTGCCAGCAGCTACCAAGAGACCCAGTACTTC
>TRBJ2-7|-|-|TRBV5-1
CASSLGPSTGTTTYEQYF
TGCGCCAGCAGCTTGGGACCCTCGACAGGCACCACTACCTACGAGCAGTACTTC
>TRBJ1-3|-|TRBD1|TRBV4-3
CASSQGTGLSGNTIYF
TGCGCCAGCAGCCAAGGGACAGGCCTCTCTGGAAACACCATATATTTT
>TRBJ1-4|-|-|TRBV5-1
CASSLRGWDEKLFF
TGCGCCAGCAGCTTGCGGGGCTGGGATGAAAAACTGTTTTTT
>TRBJ2-1|-|-|TRBV27
CASSMGYNEQFF
TGTGCCAGCAGCATGGGCTACAATGAGCAGTTCTTC
>TRBJ2-1|once|-|TRBV18
CASSPMISDEQFF
TGTGCCAGCTCACCAATGATTTCCGATGAGCAGTTCTTC
>TRBJ2-7|-|TRBD1|TRBV7-3
CASSSGTGDYEQYF
TGTGCCAGCAGCTCCGGGACAGGGGACTACGAGCAGTACTTC
>TRBJ2-1|-|-|TRBV12-3/TRBV12-4
CASSRGTDEQFF
TGTGCCAGCAGCCGGGGGACCGATGAGCAGTTCTTC
>TRBJ2-2|-|-|TRBV18
CASSPGGTNTGELFF
TGTGCCAGCTCACCAGGCGGGACAAACACCGGGGAGCTGTTTTTT